One and the same sample provided the 8 T cell receptor beta chains below, sequenced in a study of cytomegalovirus exposure and HLA in healthy donors. It was with 60 Vbeta and 13 Jbeta primers that the PCR ran. The data were produced by immunoSEQ multiplex PCR, yet TCRdb's version contains in-frame clones alone and is incomplete. This repertoire includes some 30,000 clones. Material: PBMCs. The receptor source for this set is a man in his forties or fifties in good health and CMV-seronegative.

This sequence joins TRBV4-3 and TRBJ1-4, with TRBD1 matching 7 bases. The CDR3 is 17 residues long. CDR1 and CDR2 (germline): LGHNA, YSLEER. Trimming removed 0 bases from V and 7 bases from J; junction bases left unmatched: 11. The DNA for the CDR3 is TGCGCCAGCAGCCAAGAAAATTCTCGACAGGGACCTGAAAAACTGTTTTTT. The encoded protein is CASSQENSRQGPEKLFF.

The CDR3 nucleotides read TGTGCCTGGAGCGTAACAGGTTTTTCGGCTAATGAGCAGTTCTTC. It yields the protein CAWSVTGFSANEQFF. The chain links TRBV30 to TRBJ2-1; the D gene is possibly TRBD1 (5 bases). The CDR3 is made up of 15 amino acids. The V gene's germline CDR1 is GTSNPN and CDR2 SVGIG (reference sequence). V lost 3 bases to trimming and J lost 7 bases, with 19 bases between them.

The chain's CDR3 is CASSQDTGVRISLRNEQFF. CDR3 in DNA: TGCGCCAGCAGCCAAGATACCGGGGTGCGTATCAGCTTACGGAATGAGCAGTTCTTC. The chain recombines TRBV4-1 with TRBJ2-1; D might be TRBD2 (5 bases). CDR3 length: 19 amino acids. Trimming stripped 0 bases from V and 7 bases from J, with 25 bases between. CDR1 MGHRA and CDR2 YSYEKL come from the germline V gene.

The chain recombines TRBV18 with TRBJ1-5; 9 bases agree with TRBD1. The germline V gene encodes CDR1 KGHSH and CDR2 LQKENI. There are 14 residues in the CDR3. After removal of 3 bases from V and 13 bases from J, the junction contained 10 bases not matched to a gene. DNA for the CDR3: TGTGCCAGCTCACCGGACAGGGGAGGGGTTCTTCAGCATTTT. Its translation is CASSPDRGGVLQHF.

This chain joins TRBV7-2 and TRBJ1-5, with D perhaps TRBD1 (6 bases). Trimming stripped 6 bases from V and 2 bases from J, with 17 bases between. The CDR3 totals 16 residues. Germline-derived CDR1 and CDR2 are SGHTA and FQGNSA. CDR3 nucleotide sequence: TGTGCCAGCAGTCCCGGCTGGGGGCAAGGCAATCAGCCCCAGCATTTT. It translates to CASSPGWGQGNQPQHF.

This sequence joins TRBV6-1 and TRBJ2-7, with D possibly being TRBD2 (6 bases). The germline V and J ends were trimmed by 11 bases and 2 bases, with 10 bases remaining between them. The germline gives CDR1 MNHNS, CDR2 SASEGT. CDR3 size: 11 residues. The CDR3 here is CAGGGTYEQYF. The CDR3 DNA is TGTGCCGGAGGAGGGACCTACGAGCAGTACTTC.

The V gene is TRBV28, the J gene TRBJ2-3, with TRBD1 matching 10 bases. The V segment lost 9 bases and the J segment 2 bases; nucleotides outside the gene matches: 8. Germline V gene sequence: CDR1 MDHEN, CDR2 SYDVKM. The CDR3 covers 15 residues. CDR3 amino acids: CASIPGTGVTDTQYF. DNA for the CDR3: TGTGCCAGTATTCCCGGGACAGGGGTCACAGATACGCAGTATTTT. The full variable domain, in which reference TRBV28 and TRBJ2-3 provide the parts outside the CDR3, is DVKVTQSSRYLVKRTGEKVFLECVQDMDHENMFWYRQDPGLGLRLIYFSYDVKMKEKGDIPEGYSVSREKKERFSLILESASTNQTSMYLCASIPGTGVTDTQYFGPGTRLTVL.

The chain combines TRBV4-2 with TRBJ1-5; possibly TRBD1 for D (5 bases). The germline V gene encodes CDR1 LGHNA and CDR2 YNFKEQ. With 0 bases removed from V and 6 bases from J, the gap between germline ends came to 6 bases. The CDR3 totals 13 residues. The CDR3 DNA is TGTGCCAGCAGCCAAGAAAGGGGTCAGCCCCAGCATTTT. Its protein is CASSQERGQPQHF.